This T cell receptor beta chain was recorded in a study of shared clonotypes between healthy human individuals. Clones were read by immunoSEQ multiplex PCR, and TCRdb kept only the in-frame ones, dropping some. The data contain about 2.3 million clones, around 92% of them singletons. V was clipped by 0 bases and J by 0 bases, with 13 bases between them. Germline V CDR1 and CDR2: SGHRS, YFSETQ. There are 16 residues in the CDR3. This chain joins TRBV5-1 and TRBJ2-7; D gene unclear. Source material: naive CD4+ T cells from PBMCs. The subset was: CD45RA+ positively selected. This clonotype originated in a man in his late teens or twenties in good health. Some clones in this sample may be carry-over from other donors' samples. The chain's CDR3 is CASSLEFGFYSYEQYF. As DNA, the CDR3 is TGCGCCAGCAGCTTGGAGTTTGGGTTTTACTCCTACGAGCAGTACTTC.